This paragraph reports one TCR beta chain. Its antigen remains unidentified. The sample originates from a study of T cells expressing NK-cell markers. In the study overall: Sorted CD3+CD56-NKG2C+, CD3+CD56+NKG2C- and CD3+CD56+NKG2C+ T cells were the source of the TCR beta repertoires. HCMV seropositivity characterized seven of the eight sequenced donors, and seronegativity one. The study, taken as a whole, reports: Expanded NKG2C+ T cell clones were not confirmed as HCMV-specific.

Beta-chain TCR cDNA was generated via 5'RACE template switching with UMIs. TCRdb re-called the 5' RACE reads and gives one entry per CDR3 protein, without DNA. This sample's clone table lists roughly 280,000 distinct CDR3 sequences. The CDR3 loop spans 13 amino acids. Per germline, CDR1 KGHSH and CDR2 LQKENI. This TCR came from a man younger than 35 in good health. Sequencing was done on a sample of blood T cells: a sorted CD56 or NKG2C T cell subset, CD4+ or CD8+ T cells, or bulk PBMC T cells (not recorded which). This rearrangement joins TRBV18 to TRBJ2-1; TCRdb proposes TRBD1, but this gene call is untestable without DNA. The CDR3 spells CASTLTGYNEQFF.